Each of the 17 T cell receptor beta chains below was sequenced from the same sample in a study of blood T cell repertoires in COVID-19. Profiled with immunoSEQ multiplex PCR; TCRdb holds only in-frame clones, not every one. The sample contains approximately 300,000 clones, nearly 90% of which appear only once. Sequenced: PBMCs or T cells enriched from blood (not recorded which). Every receptor here comes from a woman in her 30s who had recovered from COVID-19.

The V and J genes are TRBV5-4 and TRBJ1-2; 10 bases match TRBD1. This CDR3 region has 15 residues. Germline V gene sequence: CDR1 SGHNT, CDR2 YYREEE (reference sequence). Trimming removed 2 bases from V and 4 bases from J; junction bases left unmatched: 5. CDR3 DNA: TGTGCCAGCAGCTTAGGACAGGGGGGACCCTATGGCTACACCTTC. Protein product: CASSLGQGGPYGYTF.

This chain joins TRBV2 and TRBJ1-2, with a tentative D call TRBD1 (5 bases). Germline CDR1 reads SNHLY; CDR2 reads FYNNEI. This CDR3 has 13 amino acids. Trimming shortened V by 6 bases and J by 1 base, and 9 bases separated the two germline ends. The CDR3 sequence: CASRYDSNYGYTF. CDR3 coding DNA: TGTGCCAGCAGATACGACAGTAACTATGGCTACACCTTC.

The gene calls are TRBV6-2 or TRBV6-3 and TRBJ1-2, with 8 positions matching TRBD1. The germline V gene encodes CDR1 MNHEY and CDR2 SVGEGT. Losses at the gene ends were 6 bases for V and 8 bases for J; bases not matched to a gene: 8. This CDR3 has 13 amino acids. Written as DNA, the CDR3 is TGTGCCAGCAGCTCCCAGGGGGCGCGCGGCTACACCTTC. Translating it yields CASSSQGARGYTF.

The chain joins TRBV6-4 to TRBJ1-2; 7 bases are a match to TRBD1. The CDR3 is made up of 13 amino acids. V lost 3 bases to trimming and J lost 2 bases; unmatched junction nucleotides: 0. From germline, CDR1 is MRHNA and CDR2 SNTAGT. The DNA for the CDR3 is TGTGCCAGCAGTGAGACAGGGAACTATGGCTACACCTTC. This gives the protein CASSETGNYGYTF.

This chain connects TRBV19 to TRBJ2-7, with 11 nucleotides matching TRBD2. Germline values: CDR1 LNHDA, CDR2 SQIVND (reference sequence). Trimming removed 9 bases from V and 3 bases from J; junction bases left unmatched: 7. CDR3 length: 14 residues. CDR3 residues: CASRGLAGGYEQYF. CDR3 nucleotides: TGTGCCAGCAGGGGCCTAGCGGGGGGCTACGAGCAGTACTTC.

The rearrangement links TRBV19 to TRBJ1-2; 10 bases map to TRBD1. This CDR3 has 16 residues. V was pared by 6 bases and J by 6 bases, with 13 bases of the junction left unmatched. Germline loops: CDR1 LNHDA, CDR2 SQIVND (reference sequence). In nucleotides, the CDR3 is TGTGCCAGTAGCTACTCTCAACCCGACAGGGGGCATGGCTACACCTTC. Residues: CASSYSQPDRGHGYTF.

To note about this clone: One end of the junction fails to match germline, which may point to a read error. V is TRBV19 and J is TRBJ1-1, with TRBD1 matching over 7 bases. The germline CDR1 and CDR2 sequences are LNHDA and SQIVND (reference sequence). The CDR3 loop spans 15 amino acids. The CDR3 loop reads CASSPGQVNTEAFGF. For the CDR3, the DNA is TGTGCCAGTAGTCCAGGACAGGTTAACACTGAAGCTTTCGGATTT. Full variable domain (missing parts from reference TRBV19 and TRBJ1-1): DGGITQSPKYLFRKEGQNVTLSCEQNLNHDAMYWYRQDPGQGLRLIYYSQIVNDFQKGDIAEGYSVSREKKESFPLTVTSAQKNPTAFYLCASSPGQVNTEAFGFGQGTRLTVV.

The chain combines TRBV3-1 (or the pseudogene TRBV3-2) with TRBJ1-1, with TRBD1 matching 7 bases. Per germline, CDR1 LGHDT and CDR2 YNNKEL (reference sequence). Germline trimming cut 4 bases from V and 5 bases from J; bases unmatched to any gene: 1. This CDR3 comprises 12 residues. The DNA of the CDR3 is TGTGCCAGCAGCCCAGGGGGGACTGAAGCTTTCTTT. Residues: CASSPGGTEAFF.

The rearrangement joins TRBV14 to TRBJ1-6; the D gene is possibly TRBD1 (5 bases). Trimming removed 0 bases from V and 13 bases from J, with 16 bases in between. The germline gives CDR1 SGHDN, CDR2 FVKESK. CDR3 length: 15 amino acids. As DNA, the CDR3 is TGTGCCAGCAGCCAAGAGGGGGGGACTGTCTTTCCCCTCCACTTT. Its protein is CASSQEGGTVFPLHF.

The V and J genes are TRBV15 and TRBJ2-7; 9 nucleotides match TRBD1. This CDR3 spans 15 amino acids. The germline gives CDR1 LNHNV, CDR2 YYDKDF (reference sequence). V lost 1 base and J lost 5; bases outside the gene matches: 6. The CDR3 region has the DNA TGTGCCACCAGCAGAGGGACAGGGGCAGTCCACGAGCAGTACTTC. It translates to CATSRGTGAVHEQYF.

The chain joins TRBV29-1 to TRBJ1-1; D is undetermined. Germline CDR1 is SQVTM and CDR2 is ANQGSEA. Deletions cut 2 bases from V and 2 bases from J, with 15 bases between. This CDR3 has 15 residues. In nucleotides, the CDR3 is TGCAGCGTTGAATTGGGCACCATATACAACACTGAAGCTTTCTTT. Residues: CSVELGTIYNTEAFF.

The chain has TRBV30 and TRBJ1-4; unclear D gene. The CDR3 spans 12 residues. The germline V and J ends were trimmed by 2 bases and 4 bases, with 5 bases remaining between them. The germline gives CDR1 GTSNPN, CDR2 SVGIG (reference sequence). CDR3 nucleotide sequence: TGTGCCTGGAGTTACAGTAATGAAAAACTGTTTTTT. Its protein product is CAWSYSNEKLFF.

The J gene is TRBJ1-2, the V gene TRBV24-1; 8 bases agree with TRBD1. The J segment lost 3 bases and the V segment lost 10 bases, leaving 6 bases of the junction unmatched. The germline V gene encodes CDR1 KGHDR and CDR2 SFDVKD. The CDR3 covers 13 residues. The CDR3 DNA is TGTGCCACTACCCCAGGGGGCGACTATGGCTACACCTTC. Its translation: CATTPGGDYGYTF.

This clone was recorded once. The junction differs from germline at one of its ends, possibly a read error. The chain combines TRBV7-8 with TRBJ1-5, with 9 bases identical to TRBD1. The CDR3 is 19 amino acids. The germline V gene has CDR1 SGHVS and CDR2 FQNEAQ. The CDR3 nucleotides read TGTGCCAGCTGCTTATTCGTGGGGGGTGGAACAGGGGGCGGACAGCCCCAGCATTTT. Translating it yields CASCLFVGGGTGGGQPQHF.

The genes are TRBV29-1 and TRBJ1-3; D is unresolved. CDR3 length: 14 residues. Between the trimmed V and J ends, which lost 4 bases and 4 bases, there was a span of 14 bases. Germline loops: CDR1 SQVTM, CDR2 ANQGSEA. CDR3 in amino acids: CSVGLGQAGNTIYF. The CDR3 DNA reads as TGCAGCGTTGGGCTTGGTCAGGCCGGAAACACCATATATTTT. The whole variable domain, filled in from reference TRBV29-1 and TRBJ1-3, reads SAVISQKPSRDICQRGTSLTIQCQVDSQVTMMFWYRQQPGQSLTLIATANQGSEATYESGFVIDKFPISRPNLTFSTLTVSNMSPEDSSIYLCSVGLGQAGNTIYFGEGSWLTVV.

This clone occurred once. This chain uses TRBV12-3 or TRBV12-4 with TRBJ2-7, with D unclear. V lost 2 bases and J lost 0, with 5 bases in between. This CDR3 has 13 residues. The CDR3 reads CASSLFHSYEQYF. For the CDR3, the DNA is TGTGCCAGCAGTTTATTCCACTCCTACGAGCAGTACTTC.

In its sample, this clone was seen once. The chain recombines TRBV24-1 with TRBJ1-2; no clear D gene. Trimming removed 5 bases from V and 0 bases from J, with 6 bases in between. The CDR3 length is 13 residues. CDR1 and CDR2 from the germline V gene are KGHDR and SFDVKD. The CDR3 nucleotides read TGTGCCACCAGTGTTGGAGCTAACTATGGCTACACCTTC. Residues: CATSVGANYGYTF.